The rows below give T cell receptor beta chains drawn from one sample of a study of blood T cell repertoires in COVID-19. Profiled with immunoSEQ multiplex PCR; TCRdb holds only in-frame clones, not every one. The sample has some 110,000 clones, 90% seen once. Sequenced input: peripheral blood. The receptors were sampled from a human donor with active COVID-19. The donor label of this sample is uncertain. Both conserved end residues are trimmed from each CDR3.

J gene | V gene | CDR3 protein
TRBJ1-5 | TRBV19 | ASSMAGTGGRGNQPQH
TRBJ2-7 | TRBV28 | ASMVGGTGFHEQY
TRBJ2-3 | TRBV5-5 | ASSSAGRTDTQY
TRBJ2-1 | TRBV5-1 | ASSWSGGAYNEQF
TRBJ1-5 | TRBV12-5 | ASGPNDRGLTPQH
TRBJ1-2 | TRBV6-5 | ASSYSAGGHGYT
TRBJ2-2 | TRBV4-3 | ASSKEGTGELF
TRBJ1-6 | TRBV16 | ASSDGQRNSPLH
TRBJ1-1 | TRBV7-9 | ASRFPRGRTEAF
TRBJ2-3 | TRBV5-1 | ATSDTIGRTQY
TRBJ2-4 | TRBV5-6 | ASSSDRGGNIQY
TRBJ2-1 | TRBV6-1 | ASSGIDFSSYNEQF
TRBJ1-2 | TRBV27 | ASSPLSGAFGYT
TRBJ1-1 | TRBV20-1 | SARRGEAF
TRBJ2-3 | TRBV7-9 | ASSLVVGYTDTQY
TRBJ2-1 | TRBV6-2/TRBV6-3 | ASSYLRVEQF
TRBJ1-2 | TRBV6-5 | ATGGAGNYGYT
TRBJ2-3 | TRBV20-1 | SASHGDTQY
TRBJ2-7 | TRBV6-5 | ASKGGRTYEQY
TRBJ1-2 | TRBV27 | ASSLRGWANYGYT
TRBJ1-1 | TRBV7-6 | ASSLITGYATEAF
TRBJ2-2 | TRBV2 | ASKGPGGAGNTGELF
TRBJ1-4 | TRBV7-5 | VRSPGTGGGDEKLF